These T cell receptor beta chains were read from a single sample in a study of blood T cell repertoires in COVID-19. Sequencing was performed with immunoSEQ multiplex PCR; in TCRdb, only in-frame clones are kept and a portion is missing. The profile covers approximately 170,000 clones, with almost 85% appearing a single time and under 8.5% taken by the ten largest. The source material was peripheral blood. The receptors derive from a man aged 40-55 years who had recovered from COVID-19. The CDR3 runs from the conserved cysteine through the conserved F or W. A D gene is named only where the DNA matches it firmly. For some rows the clone size is stated as once, few or many, or as a class when expanded; others skip it.

>TRBJ1-4|.|TRBV9|TRBD1
TGTGCCAGCAGCGCTGCTACAGGGGAACGTGAAAAACTGTTTTTT
CASSAATGEREKLFF
>TRBJ1-3|.|TRBV4-1|TRBD1
TGCGCCAGCAGCCATGGGACAGGGCTTTTGTTTGGAAACACCATATATTTT
CASSHGTGLLFGNTIYF
>TRBJ1-4|.|TRBV6-4|.
TGTGCCAAATACAGGCCTGCTATGGAAAAACTGTTTTTT
CAKYRPAMEKLFF
>TRBJ2-5|.|TRBV2|.
TGTGCCAGCGTCGGGGATCCGTGGCCAGAACAAGAGACCCAGTACTTC
CASVGDPWPEQETQYF
>TRBJ1-2|.|TRBV7-6|.
TGTGCCAGCAGCCAAACGGACAGCAAGATCTATGGCTACACCTTC
CASSQTDSKIYGYTF
>TRBJ2-5|.|TRBV27|TRBD2
TGTGCCAGCAGTCTAGGCCTAGCGGGGGGGCGAGAGACCCAGTACTTC
CASSLGLAGGRETQYF
>TRBJ2-3|once|TRBV11-2|TRBD2
TGTGCCAGCAGCTCCCGGACTAGCGGGAGAACAGATACGCAGTATTTT
CASSSRTSGRTDTQYF
>TRBJ2-2|.|TRBV6-5|TRBD1
TGTGCCAGCAGCCTGGACAGGGGTAACACCGGGGAGCTGTTTTTT
CASSLDRGNTGELFF
>TRBJ1-2|.|TRBV7-2|.
TGTGCCAGCAGCTTACCTGTCAGTACGGGGGATGGCTACACCTTC
CASSLPVSTGDGYTF
>TRBJ1-4|.|TRBV10-3|TRBD1
TGTGCCATCAGTGAACAGGGGAACATACTGTTTTTT
CAISEQGNILFF
>TRBJ1-2|.|TRBV6-5|TRBD1
TGTGCCAGCAGACGAGACAGGGTAATATATGGCTACACCTTC
CASRRDRVIYGYTF
>TRBJ2-7|.|TRBV30|.
TGTGCCTGGGCCAGACAGGGAGGCAGTTACGAGCAGTACTTC
CAWARQGGSYEQYF
>TRBJ2-1|.|TRBV11-3|.
TGTGCCAGCAGCTTATACCCGGACTTCAAATACAATGAGCAGTTCTTC
CASSLYPDFKYNEQFF
>TRBJ2-7|.|TRBV10-3|.
TGTGCCATCAGTGAGTCAGGGGGTTTGTCCTACGAGCAGTACTTC
CAISESGGLSYEQYF
>TRBJ2-7|.|TRBV6-5|.
TGTGCCAGCAGTCCCCCGTCGGGGAGTTCCTACGAGCAGTACTTC
CASSPPSGSSYEQYF
>TRBJ1-1|.|TRBV3-1/TRBV3-2|.
TGTGCCAGCAGCGATACTGGAGGAGCTTTCTTT
CASSDTGGAFF
>TRBJ1-4|once|TRBV19|.
TGTGCCAGTAGTACCGGGAGTAATGAAAAACTGTTTTTT
CASSTGSNEKLFF
>TRBJ2-3|.|TRBV9|TRBD2
TGTGCCAGCAGCGCATGGACTAGCGGGGGGGCCTTAATAGATACGCAGTATTTT
CASSAWTSGGALIDTQYF
>TRBJ1-2|.|TRBV3-1/TRBV3-2|TRBD1
TGTGCCAGCAGCCTAAGGACAGGCCTCGGTGGCTACACCTTC
CASSLRTGLGGYTF
>TRBJ1-2|few|TRBV4-2|.
TGTGCCAGCAGCCAAGGAGCTGCTAACTATGGCTACACCTTC
CASSQGAANYGYTF
>TRBJ2-1|.|TRBV9|.
TGTGCCAGCAGCGTCCGGGACTGGAGCTACAATGAGCAGTTCTTC
CASSVRDWSYNEQFF
>TRBJ1-1|.|TRBV9|.
TGTGCCAGCAGCGTAGACGGGGAGGGGCTTGCTGAAGCTTTCTTT
CASSVDGEGLAEAFF
>TRBJ2-7|.|TRBV7-9|TRBD2
TGTGCCAGCAGCTTCATTAGCGGGATGCGTGGAGGTGTCTACGAGCAGTACTTC
CASSFISGMRGGVYEQYF
>TRBJ1-1|.|TRBV28|TRBD1
TGTGCCAGCAGGTCAACGGGACAGAGCACTGAAGCTTTCTTT
CASRSTGQSTEAFF
>TRBJ2-7|.|TRBV5-6|.
TGTGCCAGCACCATCTTATGGGGGACTTCCTACGAGCAGTACTTC
CASTILWGTSYEQYF
>TRBJ2-3|.|TRBV12-5|.
TGTGCTAGTGGTTTGGGGCGGACAGTAGAAGATACGCAGTATTTT
CASGLGRTVEDTQYF
>TRBJ2-7|.|TRBV24-1|TRBD1
TGTGCCGCCGGGACAGGCTCCTACGAGCAGTACTTC
CAAGTGSYEQYF
>TRBJ2-7|.|TRBV19|.
TGTGCCAGTAGTATACGGGTTTTGGACGAGCAGTACTTC
CASSIRVLDEQYF
>TRBJ2-1|.|TRBV11-1|TRBD2
TGTGCCAGCAGCTTTGCCCGCGGGAGGGTGGGGGATGAGCAGTTCTTC
CASSFARGRVGDEQFF
>TRBJ1-1|.|TRBV29-1|TRBD1
TGCAGCGCTAGACAGGGCATGAACACTGAAGCTTTCTTT
CSARQGMNTEAFF
>TRBJ2-3|.|TRBV12-5|.
TGTGCTAGTGGTTTGGGAGGAGATACGCAGTATTTT
CASGLGGDTQYF
>TRBJ1-1|.|TRBV19|.
TGTGCAAGTAGTATAAACCCAGTGAACACTGAAGCTTTCTTT
CASSINPVNTEAFF
>TRBJ2-5|.|TRBV7-2|TRBD2
TGTGCCAGCAGCTTAGGGGGACTAGCGGAAGAGACCCAGTACTTC
CASSLGGLAEETQYF
>TRBJ2-7|.|TRBV5-6|TRBD1
TGTGCCAGCAGCCTGACAGGGAACTCCTACGAGCAGTACTTC
CASSLTGNSYEQYF
>TRBJ1-1|.|TRBV29-1|.
TGCAGCGTTGAAGGACAGGCCCCCGCTGAAGCTTTCTTT
CSVEGQAPAEAFF
>TRBJ2-7|.|TRBV27|.
TGTGCCAGCAGTTCCATACCCGGACGGGGAGGATCCGAGCAGTACTTC
CASSSIPGRGGSEQYF
>TRBJ2-4|.|TRBV5-6|.
TGTGCCAGCAGCTCCCTTGGCGGGCAGTCCAAAAACATTCAGTACTTC
CASSSLGGQSKNIQYF
>TRBJ2-5|once|TRBV6-5|TRBD1
TGTGCCAGCAGTTCCCGACAGGGCTGGGGTGAGACCCAGTACTTC
CASSSRQGWGETQYF
>TRBJ1-2|.|TRBV4-2|.
TGTGCCAGCAGCCCCGCTGGGGGGTATGGCTACACCTTC
CASSPAGGYGYTF
>TRBJ2-1|.|TRBV19|.
TGTGCCAGTAGTGCGAGTCAGGTTACCTACAATGAGCAGTTCTTC
CASSASQVTYNEQFF
>TRBJ2-3|few|TRBV4-2|TRBD1
TGTGCCAGCAGCCAAGACGGGACAGCGAACACAGATACGCAGTATTTT
CASSQDGTANTDTQYF